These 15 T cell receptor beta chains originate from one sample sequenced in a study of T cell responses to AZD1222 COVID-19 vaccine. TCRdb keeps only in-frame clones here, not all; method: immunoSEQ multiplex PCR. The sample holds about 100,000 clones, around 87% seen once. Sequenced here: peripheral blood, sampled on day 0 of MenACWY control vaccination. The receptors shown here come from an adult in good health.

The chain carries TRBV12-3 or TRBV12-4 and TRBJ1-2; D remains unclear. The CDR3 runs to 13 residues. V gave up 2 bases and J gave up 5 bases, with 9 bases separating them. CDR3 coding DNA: TGTGCCAGCAGTTTATTGGGGTCTTATGGCTACACCTTC. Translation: CASSLLGSYGYTF.

CDR3 nucleotides: TGTGCCAGCAGCGTAGACCAGGGGGCACCGTTCTTC. Amino acid sequence: CASSVDQGAPFF. The chain combines TRBV9 with TRBJ2-1; 8 positions match TRBD1. In germline, CDR1 is SGDLS, CDR2 YYNGEE. This CDR3 is 12 amino acids long. V shed 0 bases and J 15 bases; nucleotides not matched to a gene: 5.

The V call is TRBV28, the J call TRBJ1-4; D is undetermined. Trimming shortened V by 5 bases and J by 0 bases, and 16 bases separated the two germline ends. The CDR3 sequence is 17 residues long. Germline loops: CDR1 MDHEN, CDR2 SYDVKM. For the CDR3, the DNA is TGTGCCAGCAGTCCCCCCCAGACCCGAGCAACTAATGAAAAACTGTTTTTT. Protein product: CASSPPQTRATNEKLFF.

The CDR3 loop is CASSDPPQGATDGYTF. In nucleotides, the CDR3 is TGCGCCAGCAGTGACCCCCCACAGGGTGCTACGGATGGCTACACCTTC. The V gene is TRBV10-1, the J gene TRBJ1-2; weak D call: TRBD1 (6 bases). From germline, CDR1 is WNHNN and CDR2 SYGVQD (reference sequence). The CDR3 has 16 residues. V gave up 3 bases and J gave up 6 bases, with 20 bases separating them.

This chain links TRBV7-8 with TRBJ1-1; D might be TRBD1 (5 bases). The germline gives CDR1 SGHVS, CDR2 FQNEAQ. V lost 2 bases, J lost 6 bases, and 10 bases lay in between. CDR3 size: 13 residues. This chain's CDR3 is CASSLQGDSEAFF. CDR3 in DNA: TGTGCCAGCAGCTTACAGGGCGACTCTGAAGCTTTCTTT.

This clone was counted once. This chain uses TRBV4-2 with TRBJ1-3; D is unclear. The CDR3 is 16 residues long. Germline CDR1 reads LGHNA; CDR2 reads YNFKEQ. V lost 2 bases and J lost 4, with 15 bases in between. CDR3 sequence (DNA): TGTGCCAGCAGCCAATGGGGAGCAGGCCCCGGAAACACCATATATTTT. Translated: CASSQWGAGPGNTIYF.

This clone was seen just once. CDR3 nucleotides: TGTGCCAGCTTCTCCATGGGCACTGAAGCTTTCTTT. Protein sequence: CASFSMGTEAFF. The chain carries TRBV28 and TRBJ1-1; D not certain. Trimming removed 8 bases at V and 4 bases at J, with 11 bases between. Germline V CDR1 and CDR2: MDHEN, SYDVKM. The CDR3 is 12 residues long.

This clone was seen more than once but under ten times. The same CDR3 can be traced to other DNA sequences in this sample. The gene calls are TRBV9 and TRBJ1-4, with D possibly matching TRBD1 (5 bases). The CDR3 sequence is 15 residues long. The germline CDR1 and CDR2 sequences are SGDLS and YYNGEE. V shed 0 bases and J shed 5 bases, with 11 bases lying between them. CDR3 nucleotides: TGTGCCAGCAGCGTAGGGGGCCGGAGGAATGAAAAACTGTTTTTT. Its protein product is CASSVGGRRNEKLFF.

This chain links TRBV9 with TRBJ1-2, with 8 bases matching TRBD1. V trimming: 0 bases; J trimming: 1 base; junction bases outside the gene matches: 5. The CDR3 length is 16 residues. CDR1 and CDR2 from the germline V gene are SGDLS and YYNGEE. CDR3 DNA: TGTGCCAGCAGCGTAGGGCAGGGGGCCTATAACTATGGCTACACCTTC. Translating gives CASSVGQGAYNYGYTF. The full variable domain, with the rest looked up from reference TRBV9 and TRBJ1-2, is DSGVTQTPKHLITATGQRVTLRCSPRSGDLSVYWYQQSLDQGLQFLIQYYNGEERAKGNILERFSAQQFPDLHSELNLSSLELGDSALYFCASSVGQGAYNYGYTFGSGTRLTVV.

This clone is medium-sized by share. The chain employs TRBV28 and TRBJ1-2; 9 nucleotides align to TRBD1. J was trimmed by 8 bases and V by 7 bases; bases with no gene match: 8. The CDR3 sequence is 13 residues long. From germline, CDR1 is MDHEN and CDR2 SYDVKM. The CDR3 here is CASTRDRAAGYTF. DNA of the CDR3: TGTGCCAGCACCCGGGACAGGGCGGCCGGCTACACCTTC.

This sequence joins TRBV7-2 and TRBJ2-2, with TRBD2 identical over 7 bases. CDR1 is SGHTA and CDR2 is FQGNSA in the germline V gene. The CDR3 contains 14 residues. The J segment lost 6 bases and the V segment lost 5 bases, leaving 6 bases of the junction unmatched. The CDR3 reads CASSAKAGPGELFF. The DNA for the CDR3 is TGTGCCAGCAGCGCGAAAGCGGGGCCCGGGGAGCTGTTTTTT. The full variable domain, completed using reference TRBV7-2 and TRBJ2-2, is GAGVSQSPSNKVTEKGKDVELRCDPISGHTALYWYRQSLGQGLEFLIYFQGNSAPDKSGLPSDRFSAERTGGSVSTLTIQRTQQEDSAVYLCASSAKAGPGELFFGEGSRLTVL.

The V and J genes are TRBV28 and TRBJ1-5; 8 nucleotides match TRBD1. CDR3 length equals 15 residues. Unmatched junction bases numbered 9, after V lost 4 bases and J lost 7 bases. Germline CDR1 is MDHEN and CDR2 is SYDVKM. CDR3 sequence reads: CASSSRQGRGQPQHF. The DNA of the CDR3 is TGTGCCAGCAGTTCCCGACAGGGGCGGGGGCAGCCCCAGCATTTT.

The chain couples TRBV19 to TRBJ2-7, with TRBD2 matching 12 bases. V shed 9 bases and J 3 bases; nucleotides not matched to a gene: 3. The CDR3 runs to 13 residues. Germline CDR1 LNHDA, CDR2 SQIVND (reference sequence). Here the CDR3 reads CASRLAGDYEQYF. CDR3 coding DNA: TGTGCCAGCCGACTAGCGGGGGACTACGAGCAGTACTTC.

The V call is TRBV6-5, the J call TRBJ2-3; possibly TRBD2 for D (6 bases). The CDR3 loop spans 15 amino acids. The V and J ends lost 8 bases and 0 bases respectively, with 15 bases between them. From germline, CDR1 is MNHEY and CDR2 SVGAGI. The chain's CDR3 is CASGGGRPSTDTQYF. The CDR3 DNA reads TGTGCCAGCGGGGGAGGCCGCCCTAGCACAGATACGCAGTATTTT.

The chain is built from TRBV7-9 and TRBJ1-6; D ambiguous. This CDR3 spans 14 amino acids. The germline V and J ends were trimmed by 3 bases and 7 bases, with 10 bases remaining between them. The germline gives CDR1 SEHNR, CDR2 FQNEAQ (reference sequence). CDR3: CASSFSDGNSPLHF. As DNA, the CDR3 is TGTGCCAGCAGCTTTTCCGACGGGAATTCACCCCTCCACTTT.